These T cell receptor beta chains were read from a single sample in a study of T cell responses to AZD1222 COVID-19 vaccine. Produced via immunoSEQ multiplex PCR; TCRdb's table is partial and in-frame only. The table includes 120,000 to 150,000 clones, about nine tenths detected once. Sequencing was performed on peripheral blood, taken on day 0 of AZD1222 vaccination. The source is an adult in good health. Both conserved end residues are part of each CDR3. A D gene is named only where the DNA matches it firmly. Only some rows state a clone size, as once, few, many or a class for expanded clones.

CDR3aa | CDR3nt | abundance | len | v_gene | d_gene | j_gene
CASSDSFRATEAFF | TGTGCCAGCAGTGACTCGTTCAGGGCCACTGAAGCTTTCTTT | - | 14 | TRBV6-4 | - | TRBJ1-1
CASSPPGTGGKPQHF | TGTGCCAGCAGCCCTCCCGGGACAGGGGGCAAGCCCCAGCATTTT | - | 15 | TRBV2 | TRBD1 | TRBJ1-5
CASSYLSGNGGEQYF | TGTGCCAGCAGCTATTTAAGCGGGAATGGGGGCGAGCAGTACTTC | - | 15 | TRBV9 | TRBD2 | TRBJ2-7
CASRLAGGPRNEQFF | TGTGCCAGCAGGCTAGCGGGGGGGCCCCGTAATGAGCAGTTCTTC | - | 15 | TRBV5-6 | TRBD2 | TRBJ2-1
CASSKGANYGYTF | TGTGCCAGCAGCAAGGGGGCTAACTATGGCTACACCTTC | - | 13 | TRBV6-6 | - | TRBJ1-2
CASREGRSTDTQYF | TGTGCCAGCAGGGAGGGGCGCAGCACAGATACGCAGTATTTT | - | 14 | TRBV2 | - | TRBJ2-3
CASTGGGTAKNIQYF | TGTGCCAGCACGGGTGGAGGGACGGCCAAAAACATTCAGTACTTC | - | 15 | TRBV2 | - | TRBJ2-4
CASSYEGGLNTEAFF | TGTGCCAGCAGTTACGAGGGAGGGCTGAACACTGAAGCTTTCTTT | - | 15 | TRBV6-5 | - | TRBJ1-1
CASSLLMGATGEKLFF | TGTGCCAGCAGCTTGCTTATGGGAGCGACCGGGGAAAAACTGTTTTTT | - | 16 | TRBV7-2 | - | TRBJ1-4
CASSLGVGQGVGEQYF | TGTGCCAGCAGCTTAGGAGTCGGGCAGGGTGTGGGGGAGCAGTACTTC | - | 16 | TRBV7-2 | - | TRBJ2-7
CASSPGSNYGYTF | TGTGCCAGCAGCCCCGGCAGCAACTATGGCTACACCTTC | once | 13 | TRBV14 | - | TRBJ1-2
CASSTSRDRQETQYF | TGTGCCAGTAGTACTAGTCGCGACCGCCAAGAGACCCAGTACTTC | - | 15 | TRBV19 | - | TRBJ2-5
CASSSYRAGQQETQYF | TGTGCCAGCAGCTCATACCGGGCAGGGCAGCAAGAGACCCAGTACTTC | - | 16 | TRBV5-6 | - | TRBJ2-5
CASSFSGTGIYNEQFF | TGTGCCAGCAGTTTCTCCGGGACAGGGATCTACAATGAGCAGTTCTTC | few | 16 | TRBV27 | TRBD1 | TRBJ2-1
CASSFQDLGDTGELFF | TGCGCCAGCAGCTTCCAGGACCTCGGAGACACCGGGGAGCTGTTTTTT | many | 16 | TRBV5-1 | - | TRBJ2-2
CASSQEGGGPPYNEQFF | TGCGCCAGCAGCCAAGAAGGAGGCGGGCCACCCTACAATGAGCAGTTCTTC | - | 17 | TRBV4-3 | - | TRBJ2-1
CASSLVSQETQYF | TGTGCCAGCAGCTTAGTTAGCCAAGAGACCCAGTACTTC | - | 13 | TRBV7-2 | - | TRBJ2-5
CASSQDRDYEQYF | TGTGCCAGCAGCCAGGACAGGGACTACGAGCAGTACTTC | - | 13 | TRBV6-5 | TRBD1 | TRBJ2-7